A selection of T cell receptor beta chains follows, all from one sample in a study of metastatic and nonmetastatic thyroid tumors. TCRdb redid the clone calls on the PCR reads using MiXCR. The repertoire holds 50,000 to 65,000 clones, with approximately 19% as singletons. The source material was blood. All receptors come from a female donor with papillary thyroid cancer or a benign thyroid nodule (not recorded which). Some clones in this sample may be carry-over from other donors' samples. The CDR3 runs from the conserved cysteine through the conserved F or W. D genes are given only for firm matches. The size of a clone is reported for some rows only, either as once, few or many, or as a class for expanded clones.

CDR3 protein: CASSRQGFTEAFF
CDR3 DNA: TGCGCCAGCAGTAGACAGGGCTTCACTGAAGCTTTCTTT
D gene: TRBD1
CDR3 length: 13
J gene: TRBJ1-1
clone size: many
V gene: TRBV10-1

CDR3 protein: CASSRMPHNEQLF
CDR3 DNA: TGTGCCAGCAGCCGTATGCCTCATAATGAGCAGCTCTTC
D gene: NA
CDR3 length: 13
J gene: TRBJ2-1
clone size: few
V gene: TRBV14

CDR3 protein: CASDTTNYGYTF
CDR3 DNA: TGTGCCAGCGACACTACTAACTATGGCTACACCTTC
D gene: NA
CDR3 length: 12
J gene: TRBJ1-2
clone size: many
V gene: TRBV2

CDR3 protein: CASSRTENSPLHF
CDR3 DNA: TGTGCCAGCAGTCGGACAGAGAATTCACCCCTCCACTTT
D gene: NA
CDR3 length: 13
J gene: TRBJ1-6
clone size: many
V gene: TRBV6-1

CDR3 protein: CAGGTGAAGELFF
CDR3 DNA: TGCGCCGGCGGAACAGGGGCTGCCGGTGAGCTGTTTTTT
D gene: TRBD1
CDR3 length: 13
J gene: TRBJ2-2
clone size: NA
V gene: TRBV6-1

CDR3 protein: CASSPDGGSGSNEQFF
CDR3 DNA: TGTGCCAGCAGCCCTGATGGGGGGAGTGGTTCCAATGAGCAGTTCTTC
D gene: NA
CDR3 length: 16
J gene: TRBJ2-1
clone size: many
V gene: TRBV4-2

CDR3 protein: CASSPPGQAGTAFF
CDR3 DNA: TGTGCCAGCTCACCACCGGGACAGGCTGGGACAGCTTTCTTT
D gene: TRBD1
CDR3 length: 14
J gene: TRBJ1-1
clone size: many
V gene: TRBV18

CDR3 protein: CSARVFGGSSTDTQYF
CDR3 DNA: TGCAGTGCTAGAGTATTTGGGGGGTCCTCGACAGATACGCAGTATTTT
D gene: NA
CDR3 length: 16
J gene: TRBJ2-3
clone size: NA
V gene: TRBV20-1

CDR3 protein: CSAKTSGPTSYNEQFF
CDR3 DNA: TGCAGTGCCAAGACTAGCGGGCCGACGTCCTACAATGAGCAGTTCTTC
D gene: TRBD2
CDR3 length: 16
J gene: TRBJ2-1
clone size: NA
V gene: TRBV20-1

CDR3 protein: CSAGVPTGPYEQYF
CDR3 DNA: TGCAGTGCTGGAGTTCCTACAGGACCCTACGAGCAGTACTTC
D gene: NA
CDR3 length: 14
J gene: TRBJ2-7
clone size: NA
V gene: TRBV20-1

CDR3 protein: CASSYHGDHEQFF
CDR3 DNA: TGTGCCAGTAGTTACCACGGGGACCATGAGCAGTTCTTC
D gene: NA
CDR3 length: 13
J gene: TRBJ2-1
clone size: many
V gene: TRBV19

CDR3 protein: CSARVSGRLYEQFF
CDR3 DNA: TGCAGTGCTAGGGTCAGCGGGAGACTGTATGAGCAGTTCTTC
D gene: TRBD2
CDR3 length: 14
J gene: TRBJ2-1
clone size: few
V gene: TRBV20-1

CDR3 protein: CASSLPRRGLGAQPQHF
CDR3 DNA: TGTGCCAGCAGTCTACCGAGGCGGGGGTTAGGTGCCCAGCCCCAGCATTTT
D gene: NA
CDR3 length: 17
J gene: TRBJ1-5
clone size: NA
V gene: TRBV6-6

CDR3 protein: CASSDLAGSYYEQYF
CDR3 DNA: TGTGCCAGCAGTGACCTAGCGGGAAGTTACTACGAGCAGTACTTC
D gene: TRBD2
CDR3 length: 15
J gene: TRBJ2-7
clone size: many
V gene: TRBV6-1

CDR3 protein: CASSKGGSGTSREQFF
CDR3 DNA: TGTGCCAGCAGCAAAGGGGGGTCGGGCACGTCTCGTGAGCAGTTCTTC
D gene: NA
CDR3 length: 16
J gene: TRBJ2-1
clone size: NA
V gene: TRBV3-1

CDR3 protein: CASSYPASVTLRANVLTF
CDR3 DNA: TGTGCCAGCAGTTATCCCGCTAGCGTGACACTAAGGGCCAACGTCCTGACTTTC
D gene: NA
CDR3 length: 18
J gene: TRBJ2-6
clone size: NA
V gene: TRBV9

CDR3 protein: CASSQILAETYEQYF
CDR3 DNA: TGCGCCAGCAGCCAAATCCTAGCGGAGACCTACGAGCAGTACTTC
D gene: TRBD2
CDR3 length: 15
J gene: TRBJ2-7
clone size: many
V gene: TRBV4-1

CDR3 protein: CASSRGEDTQYF
CDR3 DNA: TGTGCCAGCAGCCGAGGGGAGGATACGCAGTATTTT
D gene: NA
CDR3 length: 12
J gene: TRBJ2-3
clone size: many
V gene: TRBV28

CDR3 protein: CAWSVGVVREQYF
CDR3 DNA: TGTGCCTGGAGTGTCGGAGTTGTTAGGGAGCAGTACTTC
D gene: NA
CDR3 length: 13
J gene: TRBJ2-7
clone size: NA
V gene: TRBV30

CDR3 protein: CASSEKGPLYGYTF
CDR3 DNA: TGTGCCAGCAGTGAAAAGGGACCGCTCTATGGCTACACCTTC
D gene: NA
CDR3 length: 14
J gene: TRBJ1-2
clone size: many
V gene: TRBV2

CDR3 protein: CASSADRGPYNEQFF
CDR3 DNA: TGTGCCAGCAGTGCTGACAGGGGCCCCTACAATGAGCAGTTCTTC
D gene: TRBD1
CDR3 length: 15
J gene: TRBJ2-1
clone size: many
V gene: TRBV2

CDR3 protein: CASSPRDQIQETQYF
CDR3 DNA: TGTGCCAGCAGCCCCCGGGACCAAATTCAAGAGACCCAGTACTTC
D gene: NA
CDR3 length: 15
J gene: TRBJ2-5
clone size: NA
V gene: TRBV12-3/TRBV12-4